Listed below are T cell receptor beta chains from one sample, sequenced in a study of blood T cell repertoires in COVID-19. Method: immunoSEQ multiplex PCR; TCRdb's copy keeps in-frame clones and lacks some. The sample yields 120,000 or so clones, around four fifths seen once. Sequencing was performed on peripheral blood. The receptors derive from a woman aged 60-70 years with acute or convalescent COVID-19. Both conserved end residues are part of each CDR3. D genes are given only for firm matches. Not every row has a clone size; where given, it reads once, few, many or a size class.

V	D	length	J	size	CDR3	DNA
TRBV9	NA	15	TRBJ1-6	NA	CASSVDGVRNSPLHF	TGTGCCAGCAGCGTAGACGGAGTTCGGAATTCACCCCTCCACTTT
TRBV2	NA	15	TRBJ2-5	NA	CASSDRGHYVETQYF	TGTGCCAGCAGTGATAGGGGACACTACGTAGAGACCCAGTACTTC
TRBV7-6	TRBD1	16	TRBJ1-4	NA	CASSLYGQGAGEKLFF	TGTGCCAGCAGCTTATATGGACAGGGGGCAGGGGAAAAACTGTTTTTT
TRBV21-1	NA	16	TRBJ2-3	NA	CASSKALGQGPDTQYF	TGTGCCAGCAGCAAAGCGCTTGGACAGGGGCCGGATACGCAGTATTTT
TRBV6-5	TRBD1	16	TRBJ2-3	NA	CASSYSLTGFGDTQYF	TGTGCCAGCAGTTACTCCCTGACAGGGTTTGGAGATACGCAGTATTTT
TRBV6-5	NA	14	TRBJ1-5	NA	CASPYEGKDQPQHF	TGTGCCAGCCCCTACGAGGGTAAGGATCAGCCCCAGCATTTT
TRBV4-3	TRBD2	16	TRBJ2-3	NA	CASSQLGLGRTDTQYF	TGCGCCAGCAGCCAACTGGGACTAGGGAGGACAGATACGCAGTATTTT
TRBV7-6	TRBD2	16	TRBJ2-7	once	CASSPQFAGGAGEQYF	TGTGCCAGCAGCCCTCAGTTCGCGGGGGGGGCGGGTGAGCAGTACTTC
TRBV29-1	NA	16	TRBJ2-6	few	CSVGGGWNSGANVLTF	TGCAGCGTTGGCGGGGGCTGGAACTCTGGGGCCAACGTCCTGACTTTC
TRBV24-1	TRBD2	20	TRBJ2-5	once	CATSDTPGLAGEPPGETQYF	TGTGCCACCAGTGATACACCGGGACTAGCGGGGGAACCTCCGGGGGAGACCCAGTACTTC
TRBV27	TRBD1	14	TRBJ1-2	NA	CASRRDRGGYGYTF	TGTGCCAGCAGGCGGGACAGGGGGGGCTATGGCTACACCTTC
TRBV9	NA	15	TRBJ2-4	NA	CASSVDGVAKNIQYF	TGTGCCAGCAGCGTAGACGGGGTAGCCAAAAACATTCAGTACTTC
TRBV4-1	NA	17	TRBJ1-6	NA	CASSQSQRSSYNSPLHF	TGCGCCAGCAGCCAATCCCAGAGGAGCTCCTATAATTCACCCCTCCACTTT
TRBV23-1	TRBD1	14	TRBJ1-5	NA	CASSPGQFNQPQHF	TGCGCCAGCAGTCCGGGACAGTTCAATCAGCCCCAGCATTTT
TRBV13	NA	12	TRBJ2-2	NA	CASTLTPGELFF	TGTGCCAGCACCCTGACTCCCGGGGAGCTGTTTTTT
TRBV28	NA	15	TRBJ1-1	NA	CASSPVGNMNTEAFF	TGTGCCAGCAGTCCCGTCGGGAACATGAACACTGAAGCTTTCTTT
TRBV11-2	NA	14	TRBJ1-1	NA	CASSLDGSDTEAFF	TGTGCCAGCAGCTTAGATGGCAGCGACACTGAAGCTTTCTTT
TRBV7-6	TRBD2	16	TRBJ2-5	NA	CASSLGFGGAVETQYF	TGTGCCAGCAGCTTAGGGTTCGGGGGGGCCGTAGAGACCCAGTACTTC
TRBV6-4	NA	14	TRBJ2-3	NA	CASSAAGGTDTQYF	TGTGCCAGCAGTGCGGCGGGCGGCACAGATACGCAGTATTTT
TRBV11-3	NA	16	TRBJ1-1	NA	CASSSGLISMNTEAFF	TGTGCCAGCAGCTCCGGACTGATTTCCATGAACACTGAAGCTTTCTTT
TRBV11-3	TRBD2	17	TRBJ2-5	NA	CASSHDMVAGGWETQYF	TGTGCCAGCAGCCACGATATGGTAGCGGGGGGCTGGGAGACCCAGTACTTC
TRBV2	TRBD2	14	TRBJ2-2	few	CASSETSITGELFF	TGTGCCAGCAGTGAGACTAGCATTACCGGGGAGCTGTTTTTT